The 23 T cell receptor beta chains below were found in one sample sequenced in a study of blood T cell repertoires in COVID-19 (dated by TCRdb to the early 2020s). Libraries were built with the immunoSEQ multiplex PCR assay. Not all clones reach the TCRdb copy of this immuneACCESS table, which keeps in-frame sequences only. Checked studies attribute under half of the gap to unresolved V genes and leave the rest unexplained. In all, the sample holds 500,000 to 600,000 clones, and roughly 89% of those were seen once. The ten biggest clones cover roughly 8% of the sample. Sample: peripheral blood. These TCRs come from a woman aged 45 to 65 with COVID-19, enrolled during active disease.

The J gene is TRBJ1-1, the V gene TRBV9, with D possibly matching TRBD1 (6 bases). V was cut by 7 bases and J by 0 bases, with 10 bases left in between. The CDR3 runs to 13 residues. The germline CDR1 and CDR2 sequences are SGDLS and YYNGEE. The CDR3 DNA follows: TGTGCCAGCGGTGAGGGGGTGAACACTGAAGCTTTCTTT. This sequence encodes CASGEGVNTEAFF.

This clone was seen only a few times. CDR3 sequence reads: CASSQVPLINTGELFF. DNA for the CDR3: TGCGCCAGCAGCCAAGTACCACTGATTAACACCGGGGAGCTGTTTTTT. The V call is TRBV4-1, the J call TRBJ2-2; D gene uncertain. V lost 1 base to trimming and J lost 2 bases, with 11 bases between them. There are 16 residues in the CDR3. Per germline, CDR1 MGHRA and CDR2 YSYEKL.

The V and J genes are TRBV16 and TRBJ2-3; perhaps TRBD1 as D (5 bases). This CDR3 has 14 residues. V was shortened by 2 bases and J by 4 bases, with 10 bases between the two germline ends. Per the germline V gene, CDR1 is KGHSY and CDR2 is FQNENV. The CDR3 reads CASSQGQGADTQYF. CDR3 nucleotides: TGTGCCAGCAGCCAAGGGCAGGGTGCAGATACGCAGTATTTT.

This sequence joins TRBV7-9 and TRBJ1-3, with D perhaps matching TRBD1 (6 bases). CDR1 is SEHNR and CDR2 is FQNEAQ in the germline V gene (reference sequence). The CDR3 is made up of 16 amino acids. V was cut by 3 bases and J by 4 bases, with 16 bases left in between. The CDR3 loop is CASSFVLGQGGNTIYF. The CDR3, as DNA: TGTGCCAGCAGCTTCGTCCTAGGTCAGGGGGGAAACACCATATATTTT.

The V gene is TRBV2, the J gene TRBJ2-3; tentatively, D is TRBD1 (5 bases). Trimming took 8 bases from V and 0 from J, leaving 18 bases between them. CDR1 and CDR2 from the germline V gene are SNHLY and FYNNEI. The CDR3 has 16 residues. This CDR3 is CASGINGAVSTDTQYF. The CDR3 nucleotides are TGTGCCAGCGGGATAAATGGGGCGGTTAGCACAGATACGCAGTATTTT.

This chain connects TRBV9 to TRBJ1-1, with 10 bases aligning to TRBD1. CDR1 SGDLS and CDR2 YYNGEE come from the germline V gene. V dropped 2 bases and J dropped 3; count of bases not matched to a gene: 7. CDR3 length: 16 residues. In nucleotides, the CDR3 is TGTGCCAGCAGCGTTTTCCGGGACAGGGGCTACACTGAAGCTTTCTTT. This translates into CASSVFRDRGYTEAFF.

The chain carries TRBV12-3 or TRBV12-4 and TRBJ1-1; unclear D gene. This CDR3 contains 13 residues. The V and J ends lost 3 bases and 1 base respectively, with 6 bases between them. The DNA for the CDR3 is TGTGCCAGCAGTTTCGGGTGGAACACTGAAGCTTTCTTT. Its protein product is CASSFGWNTEAFF.

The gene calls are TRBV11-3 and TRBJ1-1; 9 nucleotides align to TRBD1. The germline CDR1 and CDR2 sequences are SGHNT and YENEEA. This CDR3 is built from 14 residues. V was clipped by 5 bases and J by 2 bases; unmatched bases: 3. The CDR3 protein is CASSRGQGNTEAFF. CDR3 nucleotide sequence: TGTGCCAGCAGCCGGGGACAGGGAAACACTGAAGCTTTCTTT.

This CDR3 reads CAWSVGGASYNSPLHF. The CDR3, as DNA: TGTGCCTGGAGTGTAGGGGGGGCGTCCTATAATTCACCCCTCCACTTT. The chain uses TRBV30 and TRBJ1-6; TRBD1 is a possible D gene (6 bases). The CDR3 extends over 16 amino acids. Looked up from germline, CDR1 is GTSNPN and CDR2 is SVGIG (reference sequence). V lost 0 bases and J lost 1, with 10 bases in between.

The CDR3 sequence: CAISQTGAYGYTF. The CDR3 DNA is TGTGCCATCAGCCAGACAGGGGCTTATGGCTACACCTTC. The chain couples TRBV10-3 to TRBJ1-2; 8 bases are shared with TRBD1. The CDR3 totals 13 residues. V gave up 6 bases and J gave up 5 bases; unmatched junction bases: 5. From germline, CDR1 is ENHRY and CDR2 SYGVKD.

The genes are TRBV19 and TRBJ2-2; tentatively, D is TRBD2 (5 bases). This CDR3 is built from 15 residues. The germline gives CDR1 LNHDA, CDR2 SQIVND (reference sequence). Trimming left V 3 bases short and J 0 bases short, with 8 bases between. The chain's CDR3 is CASSMSGANTGELFF. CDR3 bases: TGTGCCAGTAGTATGTCCGGGGCGAACACCGGGGAGCTGTTTTTT.

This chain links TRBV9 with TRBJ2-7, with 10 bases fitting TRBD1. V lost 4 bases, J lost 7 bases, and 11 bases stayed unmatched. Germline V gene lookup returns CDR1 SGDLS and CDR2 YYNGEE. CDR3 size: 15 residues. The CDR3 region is CASSFYGTGAEEQYF. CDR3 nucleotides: TGTGCCAGCAGCTTTTACGGGACAGGGGCCGAAGAGCAGTACTTC.

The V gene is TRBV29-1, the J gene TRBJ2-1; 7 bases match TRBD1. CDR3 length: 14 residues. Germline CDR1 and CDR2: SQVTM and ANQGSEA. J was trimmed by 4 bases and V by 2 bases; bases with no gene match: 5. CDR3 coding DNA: TGCAGCGTTGAAAAGGGGGACAGTTACAATGAGCAGTTCTTC. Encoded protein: CSVEKGDSYNEQFF.

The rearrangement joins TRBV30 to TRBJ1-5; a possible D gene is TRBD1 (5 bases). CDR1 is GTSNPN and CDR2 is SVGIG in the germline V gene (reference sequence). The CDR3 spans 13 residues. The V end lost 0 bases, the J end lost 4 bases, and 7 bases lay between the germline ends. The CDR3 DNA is TGTGCCTGGAGTGTACAGGAAAATCAGCCCCAGCATTTT. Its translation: CAWSVQENQPQHF.

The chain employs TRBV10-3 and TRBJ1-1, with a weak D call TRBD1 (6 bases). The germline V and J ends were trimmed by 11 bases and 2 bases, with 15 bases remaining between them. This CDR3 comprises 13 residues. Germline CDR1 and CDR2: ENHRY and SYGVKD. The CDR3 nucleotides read TGTGCCTCTAGAGGGGGGGAAAACACTGAAGCTTTCTTT. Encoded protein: CASRGGENTEAFF.

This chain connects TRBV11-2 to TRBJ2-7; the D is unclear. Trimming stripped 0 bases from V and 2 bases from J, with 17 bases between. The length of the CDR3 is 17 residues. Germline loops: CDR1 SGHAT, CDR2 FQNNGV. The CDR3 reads CASSLDYPRTVAYEQYF. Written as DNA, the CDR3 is TGTGCCAGCAGCTTAGATTATCCCCGAACAGTAGCCTACGAGCAGTACTTC.

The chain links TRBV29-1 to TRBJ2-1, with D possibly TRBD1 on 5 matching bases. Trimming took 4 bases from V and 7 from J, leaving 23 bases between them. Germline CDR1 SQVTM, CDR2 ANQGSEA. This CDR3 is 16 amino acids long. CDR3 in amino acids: CSVGGRIDSPPNEQFF. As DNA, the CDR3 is TGCAGCGTTGGTGGGCGAATAGACAGCCCCCCAAATGAGCAGTTCTTC.

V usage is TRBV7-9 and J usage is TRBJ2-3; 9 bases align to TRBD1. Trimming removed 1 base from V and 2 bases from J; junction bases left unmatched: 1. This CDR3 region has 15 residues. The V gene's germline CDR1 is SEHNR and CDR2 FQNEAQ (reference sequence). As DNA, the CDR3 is TGTGCCAGCAGCTTAGGGGACAGGGACACAGATACGCAGTATTTT. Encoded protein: CASSLGDRDTDTQYF. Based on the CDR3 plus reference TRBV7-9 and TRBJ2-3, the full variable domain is DTGVSQNPRHKITKRGQNVTFRCDPISEHNRLYWYRQTLGQGPEFLTYFQNEAQLEKSRLLSDRFSAERPKGSFSTLEIQRTEQGDSAMYLCASSLGDRDTDTQYFGPGTRLTVL.

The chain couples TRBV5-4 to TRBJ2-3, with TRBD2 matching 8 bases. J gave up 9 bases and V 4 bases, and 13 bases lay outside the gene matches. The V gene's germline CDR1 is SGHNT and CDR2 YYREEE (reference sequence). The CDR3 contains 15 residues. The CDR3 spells CASSPPDGGAGTQYF. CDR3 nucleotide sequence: TGTGCCAGCAGCCCCCCGGACGGGGGGGCAGGAACGCAGTATTTT. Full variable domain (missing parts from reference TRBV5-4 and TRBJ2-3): ETGVTQSPTHLIKTRGQQVTLRCSSQSGHNTVSWYQQALGQGPQFIFQYYREEENGRGNFPPRFSGLQFPNYSSELNVNALELDDSALYLCASSPPDGGAGTQYFGPGTRLTVL.

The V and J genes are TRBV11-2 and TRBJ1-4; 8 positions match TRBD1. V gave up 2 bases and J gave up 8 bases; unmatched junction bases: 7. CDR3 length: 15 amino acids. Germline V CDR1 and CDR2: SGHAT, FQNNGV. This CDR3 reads CASSLSGGAWEKLFF. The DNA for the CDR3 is TGTGCCAGCAGCTTATCAGGGGGCGCGTGGGAAAAACTGTTTTTT.

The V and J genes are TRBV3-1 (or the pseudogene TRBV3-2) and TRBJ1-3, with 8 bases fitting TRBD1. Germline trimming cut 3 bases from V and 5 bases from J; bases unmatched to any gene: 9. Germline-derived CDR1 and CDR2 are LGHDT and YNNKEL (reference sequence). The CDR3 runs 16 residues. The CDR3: CASSHKTGEYRNTIYF. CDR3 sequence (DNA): TGTGCCAGCAGCCACAAGACAGGGGAGTATCGAAACACCATATATTTT.

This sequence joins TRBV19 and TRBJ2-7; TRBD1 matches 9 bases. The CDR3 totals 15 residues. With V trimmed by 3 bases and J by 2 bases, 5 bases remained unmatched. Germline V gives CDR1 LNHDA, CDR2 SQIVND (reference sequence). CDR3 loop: CASSIPGQGTYEQYF. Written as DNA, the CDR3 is TGTGCCAGTAGTATTCCGGGACAGGGAACCTACGAGCAGTACTTC.

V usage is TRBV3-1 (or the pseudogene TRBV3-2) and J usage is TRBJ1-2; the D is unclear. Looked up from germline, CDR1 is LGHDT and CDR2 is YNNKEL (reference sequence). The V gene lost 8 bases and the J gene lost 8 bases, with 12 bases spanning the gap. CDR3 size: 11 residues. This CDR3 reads CASASGRGYTF. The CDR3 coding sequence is TGTGCCAGCGCCTCCGGGAGGGGCTACACCTTC.